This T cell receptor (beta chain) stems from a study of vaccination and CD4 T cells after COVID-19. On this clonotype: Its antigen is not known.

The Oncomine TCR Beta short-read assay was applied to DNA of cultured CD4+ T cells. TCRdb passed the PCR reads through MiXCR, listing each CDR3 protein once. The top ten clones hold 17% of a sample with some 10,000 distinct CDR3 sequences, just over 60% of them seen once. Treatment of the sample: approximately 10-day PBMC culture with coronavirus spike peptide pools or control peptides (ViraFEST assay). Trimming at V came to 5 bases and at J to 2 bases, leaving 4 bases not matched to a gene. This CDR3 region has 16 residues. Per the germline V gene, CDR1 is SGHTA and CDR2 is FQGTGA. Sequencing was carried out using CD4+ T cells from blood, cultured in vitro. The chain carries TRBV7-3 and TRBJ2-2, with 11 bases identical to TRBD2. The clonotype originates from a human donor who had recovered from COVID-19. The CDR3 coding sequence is TGTGCCAGCAGCCGAGGGACTAGCGGTAACACCGGGGAGCTGTTTTTT. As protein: CASSRGTSGNTGELFF.